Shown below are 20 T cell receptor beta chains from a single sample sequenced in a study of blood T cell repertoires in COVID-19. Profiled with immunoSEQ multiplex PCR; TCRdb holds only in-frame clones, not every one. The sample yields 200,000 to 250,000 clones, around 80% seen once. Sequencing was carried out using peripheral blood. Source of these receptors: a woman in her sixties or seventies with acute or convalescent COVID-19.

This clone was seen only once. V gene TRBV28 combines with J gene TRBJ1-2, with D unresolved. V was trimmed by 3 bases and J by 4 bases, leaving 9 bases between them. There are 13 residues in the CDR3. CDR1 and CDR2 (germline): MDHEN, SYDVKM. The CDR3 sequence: CASSLSEVYGYTF. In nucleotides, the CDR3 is TGTGCCAGCAGTTTGTCCGAGGTCTATGGCTACACCTTC.

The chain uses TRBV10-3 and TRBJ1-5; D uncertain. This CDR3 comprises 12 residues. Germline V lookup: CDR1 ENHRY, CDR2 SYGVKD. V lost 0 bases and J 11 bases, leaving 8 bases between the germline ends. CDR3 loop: CAISESGVSQHF. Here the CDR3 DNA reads TGTGCCATCAGTGAGTCCGGTGTGTCCCAGCATTTT.

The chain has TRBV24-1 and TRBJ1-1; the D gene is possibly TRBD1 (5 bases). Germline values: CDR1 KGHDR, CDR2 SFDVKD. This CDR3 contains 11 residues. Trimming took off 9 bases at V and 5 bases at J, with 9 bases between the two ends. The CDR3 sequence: CATSRGTEAFF. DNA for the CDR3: TGTGCCACCTCTAGGGGTACTGAAGCTTTCTTT.

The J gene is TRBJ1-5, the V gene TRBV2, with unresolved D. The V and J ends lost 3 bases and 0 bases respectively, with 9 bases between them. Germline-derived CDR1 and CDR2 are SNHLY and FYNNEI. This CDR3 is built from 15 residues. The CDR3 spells CASSDHSTSNQPQHF. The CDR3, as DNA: TGTGCCAGCAGTGATCACAGTACTAGCAATCAGCCCCAGCATTTT. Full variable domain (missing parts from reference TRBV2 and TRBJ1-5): EPEVTQTPSHQVTQMGQEVILRCVPISNHLYFYWYRQILGQKVEFLVSFYNNEISEKSEIFDDQFSVERPDGSNFTLKIRSTKLEDSAMYFCASSDHSTSNQPQHFGDGTRLSIL.

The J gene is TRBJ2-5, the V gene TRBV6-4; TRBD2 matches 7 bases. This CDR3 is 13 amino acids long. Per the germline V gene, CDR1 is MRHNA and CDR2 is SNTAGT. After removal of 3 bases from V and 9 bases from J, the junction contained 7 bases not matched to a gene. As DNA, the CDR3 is TGTGCCAGCAGTGAAGAGTGGGGGGGGGCCCAGTACTTC. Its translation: CASSEEWGGAQYF.

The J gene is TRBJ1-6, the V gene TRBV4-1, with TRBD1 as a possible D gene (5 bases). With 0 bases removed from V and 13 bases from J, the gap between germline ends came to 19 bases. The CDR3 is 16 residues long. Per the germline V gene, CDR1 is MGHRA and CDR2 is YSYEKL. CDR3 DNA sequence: TGCGCCAGCAGCCAAGATATAGAAGCAGGGATGGTCCCCCTCCACTTT. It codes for CASSQDIEAGMVPLHF.

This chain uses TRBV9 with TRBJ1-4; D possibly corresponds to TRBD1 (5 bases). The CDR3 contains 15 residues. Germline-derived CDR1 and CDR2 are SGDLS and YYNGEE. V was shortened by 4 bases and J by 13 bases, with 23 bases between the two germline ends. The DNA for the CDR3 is TGTGCCAGCAGCCCCCGCGACCGGAATGGGGGGTCACTGTTTTTT. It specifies CASSPRDRNGGSLFF.

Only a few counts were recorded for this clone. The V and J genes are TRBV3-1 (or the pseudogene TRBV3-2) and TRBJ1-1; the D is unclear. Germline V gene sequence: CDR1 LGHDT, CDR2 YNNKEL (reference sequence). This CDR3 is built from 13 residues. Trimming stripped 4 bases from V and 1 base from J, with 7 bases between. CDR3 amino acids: CASSLQTNTEAFF. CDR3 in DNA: TGTGCCAGCAGCCTACAGACGAACACTGAAGCTTTCTTT.

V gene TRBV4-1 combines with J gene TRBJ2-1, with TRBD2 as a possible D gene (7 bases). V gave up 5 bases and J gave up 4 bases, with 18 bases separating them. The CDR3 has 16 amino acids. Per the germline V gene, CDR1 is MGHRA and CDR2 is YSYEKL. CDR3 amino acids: CASSYGGGGMYNEQFF. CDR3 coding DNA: TGCGCCAGCAGCTATGGAGGGGGGGGCATGTACAATGAGCAGTTCTTC.

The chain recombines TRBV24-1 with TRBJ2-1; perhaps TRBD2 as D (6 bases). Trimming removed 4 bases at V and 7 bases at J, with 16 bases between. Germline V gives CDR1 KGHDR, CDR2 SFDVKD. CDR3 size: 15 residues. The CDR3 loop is CATSEGGAGWNEQFF. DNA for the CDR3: TGTGCCACCAGTGAAGGCGGGGCAGGGTGGAATGAGCAGTTCTTC.

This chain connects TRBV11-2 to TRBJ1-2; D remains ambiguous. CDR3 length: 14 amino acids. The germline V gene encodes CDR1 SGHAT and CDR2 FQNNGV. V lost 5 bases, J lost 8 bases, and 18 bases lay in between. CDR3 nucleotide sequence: TGTGCCAGCAGCCCACTAAGAGAGGGAGGGGGCTACACCTTC. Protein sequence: CASSPLREGGGYTF.

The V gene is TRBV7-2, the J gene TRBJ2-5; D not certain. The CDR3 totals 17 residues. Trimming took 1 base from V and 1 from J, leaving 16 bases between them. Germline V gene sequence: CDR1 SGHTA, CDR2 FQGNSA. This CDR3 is CASSLGLGSPSQETQYF. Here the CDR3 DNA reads TGTGCCAGCAGCTTAGGGCTAGGATCACCGTCCCAAGAGACCCAGTACTTC.

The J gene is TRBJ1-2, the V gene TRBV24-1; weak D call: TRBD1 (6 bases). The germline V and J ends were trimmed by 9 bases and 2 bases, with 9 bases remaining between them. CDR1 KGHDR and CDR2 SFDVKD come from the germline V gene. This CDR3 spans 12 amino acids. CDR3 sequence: CATSQGNYGYTF. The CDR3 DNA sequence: TGTGCCACCTCTCAGGGGAACTATGGCTACACCTTC.

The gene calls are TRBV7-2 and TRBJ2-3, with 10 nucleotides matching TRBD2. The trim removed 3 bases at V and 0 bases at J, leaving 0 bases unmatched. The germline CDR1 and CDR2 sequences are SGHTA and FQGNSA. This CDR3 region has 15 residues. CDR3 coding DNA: TGTGCCAGCAGCTTGACTAGCGGGAGCACAGATACGCAGTATTTT. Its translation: CASSLTSGSTDTQYF.

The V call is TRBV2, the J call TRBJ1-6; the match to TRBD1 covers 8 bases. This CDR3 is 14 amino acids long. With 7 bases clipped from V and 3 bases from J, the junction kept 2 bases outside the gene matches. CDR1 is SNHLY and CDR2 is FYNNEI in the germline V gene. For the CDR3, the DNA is TGTGCCAGCAAAGGACAGGGCTATAATTCACCCCTCCACTTT. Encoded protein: CASKGQGYNSPLHF. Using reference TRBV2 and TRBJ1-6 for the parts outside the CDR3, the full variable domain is EPEVTQTPSHQVTQMGQEVILRCVPISNHLYFYWYRQILGQKVEFLVSFYNNEISEKSEIFDDQFSVERPDGSNFTLKIRSTKLEDSAMYFCASKGQGYNSPLHFGNGTRLTVT.

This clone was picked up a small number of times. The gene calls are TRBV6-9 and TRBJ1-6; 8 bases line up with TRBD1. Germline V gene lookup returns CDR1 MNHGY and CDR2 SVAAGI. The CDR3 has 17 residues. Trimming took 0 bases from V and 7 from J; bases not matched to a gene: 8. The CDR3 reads CASSYSLRDRNNSPLHF. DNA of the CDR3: TGTGCCAGCAGTTATTCCCTACGGGACAGGAACAATTCACCCCTCCACTTT.

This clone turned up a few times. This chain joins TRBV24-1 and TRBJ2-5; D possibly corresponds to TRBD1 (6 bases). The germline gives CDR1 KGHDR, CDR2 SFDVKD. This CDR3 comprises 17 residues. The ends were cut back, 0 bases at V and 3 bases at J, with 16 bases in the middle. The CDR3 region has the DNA TGTGCCACCAGTGATTTGACAGGGAAAGGGGTCGAAGAGACCCAGTACTTC. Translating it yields CATSDLTGKGVEETQYF.

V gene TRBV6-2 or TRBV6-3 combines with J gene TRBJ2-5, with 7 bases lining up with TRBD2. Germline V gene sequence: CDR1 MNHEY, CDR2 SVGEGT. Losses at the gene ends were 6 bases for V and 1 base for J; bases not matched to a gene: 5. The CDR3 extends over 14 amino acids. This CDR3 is CASSFGGIQETQYF. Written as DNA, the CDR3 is TGTGCCAGCAGCTTCGGGGGGATCCAAGAGACCCAGTACTTC.

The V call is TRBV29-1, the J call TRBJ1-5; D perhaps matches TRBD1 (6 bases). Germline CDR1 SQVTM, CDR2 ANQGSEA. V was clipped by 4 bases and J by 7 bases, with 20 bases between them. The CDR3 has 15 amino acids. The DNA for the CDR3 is TGCAGCGTTGTGGTAGGACAGCCCGGTAGGCAGCCCCAGCATTTT. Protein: CSVVVGQPGRQPQHF.

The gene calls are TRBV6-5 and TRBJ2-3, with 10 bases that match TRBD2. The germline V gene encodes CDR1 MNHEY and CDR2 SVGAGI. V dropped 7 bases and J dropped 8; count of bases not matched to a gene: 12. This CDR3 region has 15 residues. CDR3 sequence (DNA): TGTGCCAGCACGACTGAGCGGGGGGGCCTTTTTACGCAGTATTTT. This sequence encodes CASTTERGGLFTQYF.